The 20 T cell receptor beta chains presented below share a single source sample, sequenced in a study of blood T cell repertoires in COVID-19. Sequencing used immunoSEQ multiplex PCR; TCRdb keeps in-frame clones, though not all of them. The table includes about 280,000 clones, approximately 88% detected once. Sequenced material: peripheral blood. Receptors originate from a man aged 18 to 30 with active or convalescent COVID-19.

The chain couples TRBV14 to TRBJ1-1; TRBD1 agrees at 10 bases. The CDR3 is 15 amino acids. In germline, CDR1 is SGHDN, CDR2 FVKESK. Trimming removed 3 bases from V and 1 base from J; junction bases left unmatched: 2. The CDR3 loop is CASSQTGGWNTEAFF. In DNA form, the CDR3 reads TGTGCCAGCAGCCAGACAGGGGGCTGGAACACTGAAGCTTTCTTT.

This clone has a single count. The CDR3, as DNA: TGCGCCAGCAGCTCGGGGGGAGGAAACACCATATATTTT. Translating gives CASSSGGGNTIYF. The chain has TRBV5-1 and TRBJ1-3, with a weak D call TRBD1 (5 bases). Trimming pared 3 bases from V and 4 bases from J, leaving 8 bases between. Germline CDR1 is SGHRS and CDR2 is YFSETQ. The CDR3 consists of 13 residues.

The chain is built from TRBV7-2 and TRBJ1-1; the D gene is possibly TRBD1 (5 bases). Trimming removed 5 bases from V and 3 bases from J, with 13 bases in between. The germline gives CDR1 SGHTA, CDR2 FQGNSA. CDR3 length: 14 residues. Here the CDR3 DNA reads TGTGCCAGCAGCCTTCGTGTAGGGGACACTGAAGCTTTCTTT. It yields the protein CASSLRVGDTEAFF.

The rearrangement joins TRBV5-6 to TRBJ1-1, with D possibly being TRBD1 (5 bases). The V end was cut by 0 bases, the J end by 10 bases, with 10 bases between. There are 12 residues in the CDR3. Germline CDR1 and CDR2: SGHDT and YYEEEE. CDR3 coding DNA: TGTGCCAGCAGCTTGGTGGGGGAGGTAGCTTTCTTT. Translated: CASSLVGEVAFF.

This chain joins TRBV6-5 and TRBJ2-7, with 10 nucleotides matching TRBD2. The J segment lost 5 bases and the V segment lost 0 bases, leaving 4 bases of the junction unmatched. Germline loops: CDR1 MNHEY, CDR2 SVGAGI. The CDR3 has 15 residues. The CDR3 DNA sequence: TGTGCCAGCAGTTACTCAAGGACTAGCGGCCACGAGCAGTACTTC. Residues: CASSYSRTSGHEQYF.

The chain links TRBV11-2 to TRBJ1-1; possible D gene TRBD1, 5 bases. Germline lookup yields CDR1 SGHAT and CDR2 FQNNGV. This CDR3 is 15 amino acids long. V was trimmed by 3 bases and J by 0 bases, leaving 11 bases between them. The CDR3 nucleotides read TGTGCCAGCAGCTTTAATACAGGAATGAACACTGAAGCTTTCTTT. It specifies CASSFNTGMNTEAFF. Full variable domain (missing parts from reference TRBV11-2 and TRBJ1-1): EAGVAQSPRYKIIEKRQSVAFWCNPISGHATLYWYQQILGQGPKLLIQFQNNGVVDDSQLPKDRFSAERLKGVDSTLKIQPAKLEDSAVYLCASSFNTGMNTEAFFGQGTRLTVV.

The chain employs TRBV2 and TRBJ2-7, with 7 bases identical to TRBD2. The length of the CDR3 is 14 residues. Germline V gene data show CDR1 as SNHLY and CDR2 as FYNNEI. The junction had 5 bases not matched to a gene; V was cut back by 2 bases and J by 4 bases. The DNA of the CDR3 is TGTGCCAGCAGTGAATCTGGGAGGGCGTACGAGCAGTACTTC. Protein sequence: CASSESGRAYEQYF.

V is TRBV20-1 and J is TRBJ1-4; possible D gene TRBD1, 6 bases. There are 15 residues in the CDR3. Per germline, CDR1 DFQATT and CDR2 SNEGSKA (reference sequence). V was pared by 3 bases and J by 5 bases, with 16 bases between. Here the CDR3 DNA reads TGCAGTGCTAGTGCGCTCGGGGGGCTAAATGAAAAACTGTTTTTT. Translated, it gives CSASALGGLNEKLFF.

This chain links TRBV6-5 with TRBJ1-2; TRBD1 is a possible D gene (6 bases). Between the trimmed V and J ends, which lost 8 bases and 8 bases, there was a span of 24 bases. There are 15 residues in the CDR3. The germline V gene has CDR1 MNHEY and CDR2 SVGAGI. The CDR3 DNA reads as TGTGCCAGCCAACAACACAGGGTATCAGGCGAAGGCTACACCTTC. Amino acid sequence: CASQQHRVSGEGYTF.

This chain uses TRBV7-8 with TRBJ1-5, with 11 bases matching TRBD1. J lost 0 bases, V lost 4 bases, and 11 bases had no gene match. From germline, CDR1 is SGHVS and CDR2 FQNEAQ. This CDR3 has 19 amino acids. CDR3 amino acids: CASSSARTGGPISNQPQHF. The DNA of the CDR3 is TGTGCCAGCAGCTCGGCCCGGACAGGGGGCCCTATTAGCAATCAGCCCCAGCATTTT.

This rearrangement joins TRBV9 to TRBJ1-2; the match to TRBD1 covers 7 bases. The CDR3 spans 13 residues. The V and J ends lost 4 bases and 8 bases, in that order; junction bases with no gene match: 8. CDR1 and CDR2 (germline): SGDLS, YYNGEE. This CDR3 reads CASSPRTGSGYTF. The CDR3, as DNA: TGTGCCAGCAGCCCACGGACAGGCTCGGGCTACACCTTC.

The chain recombines TRBV29-1 with TRBJ1-1; no clear D. The CDR3 spans 13 residues. The germline V and J ends were trimmed by 4 bases and 2 bases, with 11 bases remaining between them. The germline V gene encodes CDR1 SQVTM and CDR2 ANQGSEA. The CDR3 nucleotides are TGCAGCGTTGTGGCTAGGAGAAACACTGAAGCTTTCTTT. Protein product: CSVVARRNTEAFF.

The chain has TRBV7-2 and TRBJ2-2, with D perhaps TRBD1 (5 bases). The CDR3 sequence is 17 residues long. Trimming took 1 base from V and 2 from J, leaving 14 bases between them. Per the germline V gene, CDR1 is SGHTA and CDR2 is FQGNSA. The CDR3 DNA sequence: TGTGCCAGCAGCTTAGGGGGCGGTACCGACAACACCGGGGAGCTGTTTTTT. Protein sequence: CASSLGGGTDNTGELFF.

Concerning this clone: The sample holds other DNA sequences that translate to the same CDR3. The V gene is TRBV2, the J gene TRBJ2-1; D uncertain. Germline V CDR1 and CDR2: SNHLY, FYNNEI. The CDR3 sequence is 12 residues long. V lost 8 bases to trimming and J lost 3 bases, with 8 bases between them. The CDR3 spells CASVRGYNEQFF. CDR3 DNA sequence: TGTGCCAGCGTTAGAGGCTACAATGAGCAGTTCTTC.

The chain employs TRBV12-5 and TRBJ1-3; D not resolved. The length of the CDR3 is 11 residues. Germline values: CDR1 LGHNT, CDR2 FRNRAP. Trimming took 4 bases from V and 6 from J, leaving 4 bases between them. The CDR3 is CASGYLNTIYF. The CDR3 nucleotides read TGTGCTAGTGGTTATCTAAACACCATATATTTT.

The V and J genes are TRBV23-1 and TRBJ2-5; TRBD1 is a possible D gene (6 bases). TRBV23-1 is flagged as an ORF with uncertain function. V was trimmed by 9 bases and J by 1 base, leaving 12 bases between them. CDR3 length equals 13 residues. The CDR3 DNA follows: TGCGCCAGGAGACAGGACACCCAAGAGACCCAGTACTTC. This translates into CARRQDTQETQYF.

The chain carries TRBV25-1 and TRBJ2-7, with 7 bases aligning to TRBD1. Germline values: CDR1 MGHDK, CDR2 SYGVNS. There are 15 residues in the CDR3. J lost 0 bases, V lost 6 bases, and 8 bases had no gene match. The CDR3 sequence: CASSLRQGHSYEQYF. The DNA for the CDR3 is TGTGCCAGCAGCCTTCGACAGGGACACTCCTACGAGCAGTACTTC.

The chain couples TRBV7-8 to TRBJ1-5; 8 positions match TRBD1. J gave up 5 bases and V 4 bases, and 1 base lay outside the gene matches. The CDR3 is 13 amino acids. From germline, CDR1 is SGHVS and CDR2 FQNEAQ. The CDR3 is CASSSGGDQPQHF. The CDR3 DNA reads as TGTGCCAGCAGCTCAGGGGGCGATCAGCCCCAGCATTTT.

The chain links TRBV6-5 to TRBJ2-7, with D uncertain. V was cut by 6 bases and J by 2 bases, with 14 bases left in between. CDR1 is MNHEY and CDR2 is SVGAGI in the germline V gene. The length of the CDR3 is 14 residues. As DNA, the CDR3 is TGTGCCAGCAGCCCAACAGCTTTGACCTACGAGCAGTACTTC. Encoded protein: CASSPTALTYEQYF.

V is TRBV7-2 and J is TRBJ1-5, with 9 nucleotides matching TRBD1. This CDR3 spans 13 amino acids. CDR1 and CDR2 (germline): SGHTA, FQGNSA. V dropped 5 bases and J dropped 5; count of bases not matched to a gene: 1. The DNA for the CDR3 is TGTGCCAGCAGCCGACAGGGGGATCAGCCCCAGCATTTT. It encodes CASSRQGDQPQHF.